This T cell receptor beta chain was identified during a study of cytomegalovirus exposure and HLA in healthy donors (TCRdb year 2017). Looking at the study overall: An earlier analysis of 587 of the donors reported roughly 270 Gb of sequence data and around 110 million unique TCR beta sequences from roughly 180 million T cells. Around 320 gigabases of sequencing data and approximately 80 million unique TCR sequences were included in an early release covering over 600 HLA-typed donors. The genetic ancestry cluster associated with self-reported Caucasian donors included around 76% of the 398 genotyped donors. The study aimed to test whether signatures of past pathogen exposure could be identified by cataloging public T cell receptors. The T cell repertoires of 550 to 850 subjects were profiled by immunosequencing and related to cytomegalovirus serostatus. In addition to the first cohort of 650 to 800 subjects, a separate validation cohort of approximately 130 different subjects was used. High-throughput TCR immunosequencing, statistical association of individual TCRs with disease status, and machine learning were combined to predict cytomegalovirus infection status. In a later analysis, previously published TCR beta repertoires from 666 donors were re-analyzed and high-resolution HLA genotyping was added so that TCR occurrence patterns could be studied. In the later analysis, no new phenotypic data were used to find candidate immune exposures; instead, reliance was placed on TCR beta sequences and their occurrence across donors. To decide whether each TCR beta V gene segment behaved as functional or pseudogenic, an earlier analysis of fewer than 750 of the donors relied on high-throughput TCR beta sequencing. Alongside the repertoire data, information on donor age, sex, ethnicity and CMV serostatus was compiled. A later genetic analysis took genome-wide SNP genotypes for about three fifths of the 666 donors and used that subset as a discovery cohort. All discovery cohort repertoires had been generated on a single sequencing platform. HLA typing covered class I and class II loci at four-digit resolution. The number of typed donors differed by locus: about 620-640 for A, B, C, DRB1 and DQB1; 500 to 550 for DQA1; 600 to 610 for DPA1; and around 450 for DPB1. Several DR-DQ haplotypes were treated as single units for association and clustering because of strong linkage in the cohort. On average, 235,054 unique TCR beta nucleotide sequences were sequenced per donor among fewer than 500 genotyped donors of the cohort, with around 19% of those sequences being non-productive.

Broader findings and caveats from the paper: The classifier was reported to diagnose cytomegalovirus status with high specificity and sensitivity in both the original cohort and the validation cohort. In a later analysis, several top co-occurrence clusters were reported to appear linked to parvovirus B19, influenza, CMV and Epstein-Barr virus. A further reported finding was that TCR beta sequences accurately predicted the HLA-A and HLA-B alleles for most subjects in the first cohort. The authors suggested that the approach could potentially be extended to other disease states and immunological phenotypes. Compared with the approximately 670-donor mean, donors in an Asian-associated ancestry cluster had fewer N-insertions in productive TCRs, according to a later genetic analysis. A cluster of highly shared sequence variants was judged likely to be a technical artifact of the sequencing pipeline. A later analysis associated about 17,000 TCR beta sequences with specific HLA alleles at a false discovery rate of 0.05. According to a later analysis, most CMV-associated TCR beta chains appeared to be HLA-restricted, and the HLA associations seemed to be driven largely by CMV exposure. In vitro tests confirmed that a few of the cytomegalovirus-associated TCR beta chains recognize cytomegalovirus antigens. The earlier analysis of around 600 of the donors excluded 15 to 20 rarely observed V segments, including chromosome 9 orphons, because counts were too low. The study listed 170 or so TCR beta chains as associated with cytomegalovirus. This cohort had only TCR beta chains sequenced, and the lack of alpha or paired-chain data limited which features could be detected. Presence/absence analyses assumed roughly uniform sequencing depth across donors, an assumption that may not hold. For the cohort, immune exposure information was limited to CMV serostatus. Most TCR sequences were seen in very few donors, while some public TCRs were found in many individuals. Assigning TCR associations to individual alleles was difficult when HLA alleles, especially DR and DQ, strongly co-occurred. In a later analysis, the rate of TCR association differed among HLA loci, with DRB1 alleles having the most associated TCRs and HLA-C alleles having the fewest. Some IMGT-functional V segments, including TRBV6-2 and TRBV6-3, could not be told apart with the 87-base-pair reads, so those segments were excluded. Correlated functional status among segregating V segments might reflect linkage disequilibrium, but an unknown experimental factor could not be ruled out. An earlier analysis of approximately 540 of the donors showed that most TCR beta V segments appeared in productive rearrangements either about 87% or about 30% of the time, which broadly matched IMGT annotations. A later analysis found that HLA-associated TCR beta chains were more clonally expanded and had lower generation probabilities than equally common non-associated chains. Because HLA typing was unavailable for some donors at each locus, only the typed subset was used in association tests. A later genetic analysis associated a missense DCLRE1C variant with V-gene and J-gene trimming of TCR beta chains, and an independent cohort replicated the association.

Library creation used the immunoSEQ multiplex PCR assay. The multiplex PCR relied on a mix of 60 forward primers for TCR Vbeta segments and 13 reverse primers for TCR Jbeta segments. The CDR3 region of rearranged TCR beta genes was amplified from genomic DNA by a multiplex PCR assay. The Illumina HiSeq System was used to sequence the amplified TCR beta libraries as 87-base-pair reads. Per the original workflow: Across the roughly 700 repertoires, a later analysis counted roughly 84 million unique TCR beta chains, around 11 million of which were shared by at least two donors. A nearest-neighbor algorithm error-corrected the raw reads and collapsed the reads into unique sequences, merging closely related sequences to remove PCR and sequencing errors. To assign V, D and J gene segments, CDR3 sequences were aligned to IMGT reference sequences. For a sequence to be retained, a match of at least six nucleotides was required to both a V gene segment and a J gene segment. Rearrangements were classified as productive when the CDR3 lacked stop codons and remained in frame with V and J, and all other rearrangements were classified as non-productive. Following IMGT convention, CDR3 was defined as the stretch from the second conserved V-encoded cysteine to the conserved J-encoded phenylalanine. In an earlier analysis of approximately 590 of the donors, sequences lacking an unambiguous match to a single V gene segment were excluded. An earlier analysis of some 610 of the donors called V segments functional above 56.7% productive rearrangements and segregating when the between-donor standard deviation exceeded 5%. A statistical classification framework was developed to diagnose cytomegalovirus status using the catalog of TCR beta chain sequences. V and J gene assignment, in a later analysis, came from comparing TCR nucleotide sequences with IMGT/GENE-DB human TR gene sequences. A later analysis assigned CDR3 sequences and most-parsimonious VDJ recombination scenarios with the TCRdist pipeline. In a later analysis, each TCR beta chain was defined by its CDR3 amino acid sequence together with its V-gene family, and reads without a unique V-gene family were excluded. In a later analysis, approximately 590 highly shared, low-generation-probability nucleotide sequences were removed to address suspected cross-contamination and a sequencing artifact. In a later analysis, a clonal expansion index for each public chain was calculated from normalized within-repertoire ranks of inferred template counts. In a later analysis, generation probabilities were computed with a VDJ recombination model fitted to out-of-frame rearrangements, and the resulting probabilities were checked against IGoR. Hypergeometric tests were used in a later analysis to score TCR-TCR, TCR-HLA and TCR-CMV co-occurrence, with a repertoire-size bias correction applied to the TCR pairs. To estimate false discovery rates, a later analysis permuted the HLA or CMV assignments 20 times. In a later analysis, co-occurring TCRs were grouped using DBSCAN, with TCRdist sequence similarity added in when clustering inside HLA-allele-positive subsets. Co-occurrence clustering excluded repertoires with fewer than 30,000 or more than 120,000 public chains, plus five with anomalous nucleotide sharing. The table was pulled from immuneACCESS by TCRdb, which kept in-frame rearrangements only. Such tables lose some clones; where checked, under half of the loss comes from unresolved V genes, and the rest has no known cause. The V and J calls and clone size come from that table; D and trimming were worked out from the DNA. The sample contains some 150,000 clones, 65% to 85% of them found a single time. Approximately 0.78% of the sample comes from the top ten.

The germline V gene (reference sequence) sets CDR1 to SGHNT and CDR2 to YYREEE. Taken from cysteine to phenylalanine, the CDR3 has 16 residues. Of the read, only the CDR3 DNA is kept; its 48 bases are in frame from base 1. V is cut by 0 bases and J by 4 bases, and the space between the germline ends is 14 bases. In the case of this clone: No cognate antigen has been identified for it. No much larger clone exists at a distance of one base, and base qualities are not known.

The cohort consisted of 666 healthy bone marrow donors. At the time of sampling, all cohort members were nominally healthy, though unrecorded immune exposures were likely present. The donor tested CMV seronegative, placing the donor among the 350 or so seronegative members of the cohort. Each donor provided a peripheral blood sample, and peripheral blood mononuclear cells were used for TCR beta sequencing. The Qiagen DNeasy Blood Extraction Kit was used to extract genomic DNA from the blood cell samples. The source material was PBMCs. This clonotype originated in a woman aged 18-30 years in good health and CMV-seronegative. The V and J genes are TRBV5-4 and TRBJ2-1, with a weak D call of TRBD1 (6 bases match). This receptor carries the CDR3 CASSLAGARGYNEQFF. The sequenced DNA: TGTGCCAGCAGCTTGGCAGGGGCGAGAGGATACAATGAGCAGTTCTTC. Here the CDR3 is joined to the reference TRBV5-4 and TRBJ2-1 genes, and the full variable domain is: ETGVTQSPTHLIKTRGQQVTLRCSSQSGHNTVSWYQQALGQGPQFIFQYYREEENGRGNFPPRFSGLQFPNYSSELNVNALELDDSALYLCASSLAGARGYNEQFFGPGTRLTVL.